This TCR beta chain is drawn from a study of control samples from healthy donors and cancer patients. Sequenced by immunoSEQ multiplex PCR; TCRdb stores in-frame clones only, minus some. The sample has 120,000 or so clones, just over 90% seen once. Trimming at V came to 5 bases and at J to 4 bases, leaving 4 bases not matched to a gene. The CDR3 is 12 residues long. From germline, CDR1 is SQVTM and CDR2 ANQGSEA. This sequence joins TRBV29-1 and TRBJ1-1, with 7 bases identical to TRBD1. The sample was blood. The sequence was collected from a woman aged 18 to 35 in good health. The CDR3 reads CSVKGAGTEAFF. Here the CDR3 DNA reads TGCAGCGTTAAGGGGGCAGGCACTGAAGCTTTCTTT.